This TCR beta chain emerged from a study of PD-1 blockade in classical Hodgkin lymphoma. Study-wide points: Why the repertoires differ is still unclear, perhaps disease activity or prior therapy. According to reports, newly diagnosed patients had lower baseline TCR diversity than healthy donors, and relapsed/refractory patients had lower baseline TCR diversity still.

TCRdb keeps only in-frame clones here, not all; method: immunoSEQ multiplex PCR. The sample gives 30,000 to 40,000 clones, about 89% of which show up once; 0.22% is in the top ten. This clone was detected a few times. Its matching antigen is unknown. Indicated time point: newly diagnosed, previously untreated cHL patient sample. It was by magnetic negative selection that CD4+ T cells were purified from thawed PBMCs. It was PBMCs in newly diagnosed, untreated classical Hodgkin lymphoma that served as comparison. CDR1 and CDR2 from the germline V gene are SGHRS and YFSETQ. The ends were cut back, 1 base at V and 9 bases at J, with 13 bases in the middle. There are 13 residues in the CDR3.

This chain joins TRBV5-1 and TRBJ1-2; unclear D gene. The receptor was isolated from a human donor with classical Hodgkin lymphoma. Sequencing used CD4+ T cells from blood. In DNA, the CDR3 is TGCGCCAGCAGCTTGACTGTTGCCGAAAGCTACACCTTC. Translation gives CASSLTVAESYTF.